One T cell receptor (beta chain) is described in this entry. These data belong to a study of CD8 T cells in Susac syndrome. Isolation of CD8+ and CD4+ T cells was performed negatively, whereas enrichment of TEMRA cells was done by FACS. The RNA input was roughly 0.45 to 1 ug, and it was reverse transcribed with random hexamers. TCRdb analysed the immunoSEQ multiplex PCR reads with MiXCR anew, one entry per CDR3 protein. Found here are about 250,000 distinct CDR3 sequences, around 93% of them singletons; the top ten hold 0.07% to 0.09%. Deletions cut 4 bases from V and 4 bases from J, with 16 bases between. CDR3 length: 15 amino acids. In germline, CDR1 is MNHNS, CDR2 SASEGT.

V and J are TRBV6-1 and TRBJ1-1; TRBD1 is a possible D gene (5 bases). The clonotype was recovered from a human donor with multiple sclerosis. Sequencing was done on a sample of CD4+ T cells from PBMCs. In DNA, the CDR3 is TGTGCCAGCAGTGCCTCACGGGGGGGGACCACTGAAGCTTTCTTT. The encoded protein is CASSASRGGTTEAFF.